The 7 T cell receptor beta chains in this list originate from one sample, sequenced in a study of graft-versus-host responses after intestinal transplantation. Data came from immunoSEQ multiplex PCR; TCRdb stores just in-frame clones and leaves some out. This sample yields 100,000 to 120,000 clones, of which 93% are seen a single time; 0.45% to 0.65% belongs to the top ten. For these TCRs, the target antigens are not known. The material was unstimulated CD8+ T cells sorted from spleen or lymph node cells, obtained before intestinal transplant. The receptors derive from a human donor who received an intestinal transplant.

As for this clone: The same CDR3 also results from other DNA sequences found in this sample. The chain has TRBV7-8 and TRBJ2-2; D gene ambiguous. V was trimmed by 2 bases and J by 5 bases, leaving 3 bases between them. CDR3 length equals 12 residues. Germline V lookup: CDR1 SGHVS, CDR2 FQNEAQ. The DNA of the CDR3 is TGTGCCAGCAGCTTAAATACCGGGGAGCTGTTTTTT. It translates to CASSLNTGELFF.

This chain joins TRBV28 and TRBJ1-1; 12 bases are a match to TRBD1. Germline loops: CDR1 MDHEN, CDR2 SYDVKM. The CDR3 has 15 amino acids. J gave up 10 bases and V 4 bases, and 10 bases lay outside the gene matches. The CDR3 bases are TGTGCCAGCAGTTCCCCGGGACAGGGGGCAATAGCAGCTTTCTTT. Translation: CASSSPGQGAIAAFF.

The genes are TRBV5-4 and TRBJ1-1, with D maybe TRBD1 (5 bases). Between the trimmed V and J ends, which lost 1 base and 5 bases, there was a span of 12 bases. CDR1 is SGHNT and CDR2 is YYREEE in the germline V gene (reference sequence). The CDR3 has 14 amino acids. This CDR3 reads CASSLWGGGTEAFF. In DNA, the CDR3 is TGTGCCAGCAGCTTGTGGGGCGGGGGGACTGAAGCTTTCTTT.

This chain joins TRBV7-9 and TRBJ1-1; D possibly corresponds to TRBD1 (6 bases). Per the germline V gene, CDR1 is SEHNR and CDR2 is FQNEAQ (reference sequence). The V end was cut by 5 bases, the J end by 1 base, with 11 bases between. The CDR3 totals 14 residues. CDR3 region: CASSPGTRNTEAFF. CDR3 DNA: TGTGCCAGCAGCCCGGGGACACGGAACACTGAAGCTTTCTTT.

The V call is TRBV6-1, the J call TRBJ2-7; weak D call: TRBD2 (5 bases). Trimming removed 0 bases at V and 3 bases at J, with 15 bases between. The CDR3 is made up of 16 amino acids. Germline V lookup: CDR1 MNHNS, CDR2 SASEGT. DNA of the CDR3: TGTGCCAGCAGTGAAGCGCCAGCGGCCGCCTACTACGAGCAGTACTTC. Amino acids: CASSEAPAAAYYEQYF.

The chain joins TRBV13 to TRBJ2-1; D ambiguous. Trimming pared 5 bases from V and 10 bases from J, leaving 21 bases between. Germline values: CDR1 PRHDT, CDR2 FYEKMQ (reference sequence). The CDR3 has 15 amino acids. The CDR3: CASSRYVETPHEQFF. The CDR3 DNA is TGTGCCAGCAGCCGCTACGTGGAAACCCCCCACGAGCAGTTCTTC.

This clone has just one count. The J gene is TRBJ2-7, the V gene TRBV29-1; D might be TRBD2 (7 bases). Germline assignment: CDR1 SQVTM and CDR2 ANQGSEA. CDR3 length: 12 residues. V was cut by 4 bases and J by 7 bases, with 14 bases left in between. This CDR3 reads CSVVRGGGEQYF. CDR3 sequence (DNA): TGCAGCGTTGTTAGGGGGGGAGGAGAGCAGTACTTC.